This TCR beta chain came from a study of siplizumab effects on memory and regulatory T cells. TCR templates, some 93,000 per sample, were assayed. Produced via immunoSEQ multiplex PCR; TCRdb's table is partial and in-frame only. The sample has approximately 90,000 clones, about 94% seen once; the top ten hold around 0.3%. As concerns this clone: Its target is unknown.

This CDR3 has 16 amino acids. Trimming at V came to 5 bases and at J to 4 bases, leaving 12 bases not matched to a gene. CDR1 and CDR2 from the germline V gene are SGHTA and FQGTGA. Findings and caveats of the study: Naive versus memory phenotype went unassigned for roughly 75-97% of proliferating CD4+ or CD8+ clones. The apparent diversity of naive T cells exceeded that of memory cells, and naive T cells seemed to make a major contribution to the alloresponse.

The chain recombines TRBV7-3 with TRBJ1-1; 8 bases line up with TRBD1. Specimen: non-Treg CD4+ T cells sorted from blood. The receptor was isolated from a human donor in good health. CDR3 bases: TGTGCCAGCAGCGCCGGGACAGGCCGCGGGGGCACTGAAGCTTTCTTT. This encodes CASSAGTGRGGTEAFF.